This record concerns one TCR beta chain sequence. During active infection, Seattle patients enrolled and were then monitored through disease. This record comes from a study of blood T cell repertoires in COVID-19. As for the study in general: Sample material is recorded as cDNA or gDNA derived from T cells, B-cell-depleted T cells, or PBMCs.

The method was immunoSEQ multiplex PCR; TCRdb's version includes in-frame clones alone and lacks a portion of them. The sample records 310,000 or so clones, 88% being singletons. Germline loops: CDR1 SGHRS, CDR2 YFSETQ. This CDR3 comprises 19 residues. V lost 3 bases and J lost 0; bases outside the gene matches: 13. The rearrangement uses TRBV5-1 and TRBJ2-1; 9 bases are a match to TRBD1. Material: peripheral blood. This TCR derives from a woman aged 25 to 39 with COVID-19, enrolled during active disease. CDR3 bases: TGCGCCAGCAGCTCCCGGACAGGGGCGGCCGCGAGCTCCTACAATGAGCAGTTCTTC. Its translation: CASSSRTGAAASSYNEQFF.